This TCR beta chain was sequenced during a study of siplizumab effects on memory and regulatory T cells. Study results and caveats: The study did not confirm that proliferating Tregs from siplizumab cultures were suppressive.

About this clone: Its antigen is unidentified.

Method: immunoSEQ multiplex PCR; TCRdb's copy keeps in-frame clones and lacks some. The sample lists around 97,000 clones, roughly 94% occurring once. The CDR3 is 12 amino acids. The V gene's germline CDR1 is GTSNPN and CDR2 SVGIG (reference sequence). The V segment lost 5 bases and the J segment 9 bases; nucleotides outside the gene matches: 10. Sequencing used non-Treg CD4+ T cells sorted from blood. This chain joins TRBV30 and TRBJ2-7; 7 bases are shared with TRBD1. The clonotype was recovered from a human donor in good health. CDR3 in amino acids: CAWVGYTGAQYF. The CDR3, as DNA: TGTGCCTGGGTAGGGTATACAGGGGCGCAGTACTTC.